This TCR beta chain was observed in a study of CD8+ T cells in alopecia areata. Findings and caveats of the study: Within the top 100, expanded CD8+ clones significantly decreased with tofacitinib, as did scalp clonality. Scalp lesions, especially in alopecia totalis/universalis, had higher clonality than normal scalp. Under tofacitinib, numerous expanded lesional clonotypes remained detectable in scalp and blood. Uncertainty about whether baseline CD8+ expansion is linked to response remains, with one nonresponder.

cDNA reverse transcribed from extracted RNA served as the sequencing template. Measured with immunoSEQ multiplex PCR; TCRdb has only the in-frame clones, and not every one. The sample lists 170,000 or so clones; roughly three fifths were seen once. This clone was detected once. What it binds is unknown. This CDR3 has 18 amino acids. Trimming took 0 bases from V and 2 from J, leaving 20 bases between them. The germline CDR1 and CDR2 sequences are SGHDN and FVKESK. Regarding treatment: oral pan-JAK inhibitor, 5-10 mg twice daily. The rearrangement uses TRBV14 and TRBJ2-7, with D perhaps given as TRBD1 or TRBD2 (5 bases each). The TCR sequence derives from a human donor with alopecia areata. Sequencing was performed on CD8+ T cells sorted from blood, taken at week 24, from a patient treated with tofacitinib. DNA for the CDR3: TGTGCCAGCAGCCAAGAGGGGAGAGTAGGGGCCCCCCCCTACGAGCAGTACTTC. Translated, it gives CASSQEGRVGAPPYEQYF.